This TCR beta chain is drawn from a study of blood T cell repertoires in COVID-19. Study context: Donors in the United States, Italy and Spain gave samples during acute or convalescent COVID-19. T cells, B-cell-depleted T cells, or PBMCs provided the cDNA or gDNA that served as material.

Study processing details: Estimates of nucleated cell counts were drawn from the amplification of reference gene primers. Measured with immunoSEQ multiplex PCR; TCRdb has only the in-frame clones, and not every one. V and J calls and clone size are as listed in that table; D and trimming were resolved from the DNA. Of about 71,000 clones in the sample, 75% to 90% were seen once. Losses at the gene ends were 0 bases for V and 5 bases for J; bases not matched to a gene: 18. The CDR3 totals 19 residues. CDR1 and CDR2 (germline): LGHDT, YNNKEL (reference sequence). The sequence came from a man in his fifties with acute or convalescent COVID-19. The V gene is TRBV3-1 (or the pseudogene TRBV3-2), the J gene TRBJ1-1; TRBD1 matches 7 bases. The sequenced sample consisted of peripheral blood. CDR3 sequence (DNA): TGTGCCAGCAGCCAAGACCAAACCCTTAGACCAGGGGGAAAAACTGAAGCTTTCTTT. Translated, it gives CASSQDQTLRPGGKTEAFF.